This TCR beta chain was captured in a study of T cells in Graves' hyperthyroidism and ophthalmopathy. There are many counts of this clonotype. Its target is not known. Amplified TCR beta CDR3 regions came from RNA transcripts. An initial round of RT-PCR targeting the TCR CDR3 relied on the HTBI primer set. TCRdb independently ran MiXCR on the multiplex PCR reads; one entry per CDR3 protein. The profile shows some 740,000 distinct CDR3 sequences, approximately 14% of them singletons. Whole-study results and caveats: The model made its ophthalmopathy prediction, and onset followed a median approximately six months later.

The authors deemed Graves' hyperthyroidism stable absent ophthalmopathy progression within 18 months. The study left out patients who had uncontrolled infection, other autoimmune disease, pregnancy or lactation. This sequence was found in a woman aged 18-29 years with Graves' hyperthyroidism. Sample: blood.

DNA for the CDR3: TGTGCCAGCAGTTTAAGGAAACAGCCGCGTCTAGCGGGAGGGCCCTACGAGCAGTACTTC. Its translation is CASSLRKQPRLAGGPYEQYF. The chain links TRBV28 to TRBJ2-7; TRBD2 aligns across 12 bases. CDR1 MDHEN and CDR2 SYDVKM come from the germline V gene. V dropped 2 bases and J dropped 2; count of bases not matched to a gene: 16. CDR3 length equals 20 residues. Variable domain in full (rest from reference TRBV28 and TRBJ2-7): DVKVTQSSRYLVKRTGEKVFLECVQDMDHENMFWYRQDPGLGLRLIYFSYDVKMKEKGDIPEGYSVSREKKERFSLILESASTNQTSMYLCASSLRKQPRLAGGPYEQYFGPGTRLTVT.